The subject of this entry is one T cell receptor beta chain. Antigen unknown. Template for every sorted-subset replicate PCR totaled about 0.2 ug DNA, 25,000 to 35,000 T cell genomes. Assay: immunoSEQ multiplex PCR; the TCRdb copy retains only in-frame clones and omits some. In the table there are 2 million to 2.5 million clones, over 85% of which are singletons. The germline V gene encodes CDR1 MDHEN and CDR2 SYDVKM. The CDR3 contains 14 residues. V gave up 10 bases and J gave up 5 bases; unmatched junction bases: 12. The data were obtained in a study of shared clonotypes between healthy human individuals. Whole-study context: Two women and a few men aged 18 to 49 made up the donors.

Study-wide findings and caveats: Clonotype sharing among donors likely depends on sequencing depth. Depth was large, yet rarefaction showed that sorted-subset sequencing was incomplete.

The sequencing sample was made of naive CD4+ T cells from PBMCs. The subset here: CD45RA+ positively selected. This chain links TRBV28 with TRBJ2-5; 8 nucleotides agree with TRBD2. The clonotype comes from a man aged 18 to 29 in good health. Some clones in this sample may be carry-over from other donors' samples. CDR3 in DNA: TGTGCCACCCATACGGGGGGGATTGGGGAGACCCAGTACTTC. Residues: CATHTGGIGETQYF. The entire variable domain, with the rest obtained from reference TRBV28 and TRBJ2-5, is as follows: DVKVTQSSRYLVKRTGEKVFLECVQDMDHENMFWYRQDPGLGLRLIYFSYDVKMKEKGDIPEGYSVSREKKERFSLILESASTNQTSMYLCATHTGGIGETQYFGPGTRLLVL.